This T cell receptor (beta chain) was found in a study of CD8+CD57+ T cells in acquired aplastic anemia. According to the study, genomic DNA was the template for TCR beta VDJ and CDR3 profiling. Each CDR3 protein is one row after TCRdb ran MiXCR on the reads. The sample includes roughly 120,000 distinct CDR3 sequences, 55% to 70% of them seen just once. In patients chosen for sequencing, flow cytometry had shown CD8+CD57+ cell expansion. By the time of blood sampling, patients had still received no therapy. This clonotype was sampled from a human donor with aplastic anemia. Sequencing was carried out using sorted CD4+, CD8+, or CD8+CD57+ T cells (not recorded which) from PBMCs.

As DNA, the CDR3 is TGTGCCAGCAGCTTATCGACCGCCCCCCAGCAAGAGACCCAGTACTTC. This gives the protein CASSLSTAPQQETQYF. The rearrangement joins TRBV7-2 to TRBJ2-5; D is undetermined. The CDR3 covers 16 residues. The germline V gene has CDR1 SGHTA and CDR2 FQGNSA. Trimming pared 2 bases from V and 2 bases from J, leaving 15 bases between.